This T cell receptor beta chain was documented in a study of blood T cell repertoires in COVID-19. Study in general: The United States, Italy and Spain supplied acute and convalescent COVID-19 samples. Sources were T cells, B-cell-depleted T cells, or PBMCs; the material itself was cDNA or gDNA.

In the original analysis: Amplification with reference gene primers provided the estimates of nucleated cell counts. Profiled with immunoSEQ multiplex PCR; TCRdb holds only in-frame clones, not every one. V and J calls and clone size follow that table, whereas D and trimming were derived from the DNA. The table shows about 170,000 clones, with around four fifths occurring only once. There are 12 residues in the CDR3. The V end was cut by 3 bases, the J end by 5 bases, with 8 bases between. Germline assignment: CDR1 SNHLY and CDR2 FYNNEI. Seattle cases were enrolled at active infection and followed longitudinally.

The receptor comes from a woman aged 65 to 85 with COVID-19, enrolled during active disease. What was sequenced was peripheral blood. This chain joins TRBV2 and TRBJ2-7, with a possible D match to TRBD1 (5 bases). The CDR3 nucleotides read TGTGCCAGCAGTGATCAGGGCCACGAGCAGTACTTC. Amino acids: CASSDQGHEQYF.